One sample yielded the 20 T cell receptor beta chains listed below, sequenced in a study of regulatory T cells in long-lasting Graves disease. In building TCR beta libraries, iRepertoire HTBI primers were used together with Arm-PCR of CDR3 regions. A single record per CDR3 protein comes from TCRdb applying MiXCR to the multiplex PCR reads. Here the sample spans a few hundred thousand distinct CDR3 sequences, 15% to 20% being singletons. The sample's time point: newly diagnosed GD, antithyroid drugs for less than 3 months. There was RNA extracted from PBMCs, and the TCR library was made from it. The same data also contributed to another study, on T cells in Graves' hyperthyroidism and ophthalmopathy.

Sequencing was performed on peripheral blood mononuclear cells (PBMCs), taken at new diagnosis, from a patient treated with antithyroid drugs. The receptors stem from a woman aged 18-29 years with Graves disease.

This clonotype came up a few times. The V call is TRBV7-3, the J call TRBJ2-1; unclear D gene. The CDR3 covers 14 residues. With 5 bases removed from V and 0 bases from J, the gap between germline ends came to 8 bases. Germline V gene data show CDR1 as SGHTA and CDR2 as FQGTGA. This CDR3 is CASSEEDSYNEQFF. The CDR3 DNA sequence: TGTGCCAGCAGCGAGGAAGACTCCTACAATGAGCAGTTCTTC.

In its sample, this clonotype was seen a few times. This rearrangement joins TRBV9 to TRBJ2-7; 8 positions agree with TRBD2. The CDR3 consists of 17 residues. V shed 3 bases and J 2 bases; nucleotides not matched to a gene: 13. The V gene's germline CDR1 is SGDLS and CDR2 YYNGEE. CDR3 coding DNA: TGTGCCAGCAGCGCCGTGCCCTCTAGCGGGCCTACCTACGAGCAGTACTTC. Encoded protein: CASSAVPSSGPTYEQYF.

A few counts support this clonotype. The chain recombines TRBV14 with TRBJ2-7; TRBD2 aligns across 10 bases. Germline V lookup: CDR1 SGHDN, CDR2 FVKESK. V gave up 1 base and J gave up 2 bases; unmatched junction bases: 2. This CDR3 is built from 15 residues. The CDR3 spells CASSQVLAGAYEQYF. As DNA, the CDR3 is TGTGCCAGCAGCCAAGTCCTAGCGGGGGCCTACGAGCAGTACTTC.

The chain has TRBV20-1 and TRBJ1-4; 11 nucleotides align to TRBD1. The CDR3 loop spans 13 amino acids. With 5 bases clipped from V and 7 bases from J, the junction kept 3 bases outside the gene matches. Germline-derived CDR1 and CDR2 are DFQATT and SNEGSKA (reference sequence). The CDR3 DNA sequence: TGCAGTGCTGGACAGGGGGCCAGTGAAAAACTGTTTTTT. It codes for CSAGQGASEKLFF.

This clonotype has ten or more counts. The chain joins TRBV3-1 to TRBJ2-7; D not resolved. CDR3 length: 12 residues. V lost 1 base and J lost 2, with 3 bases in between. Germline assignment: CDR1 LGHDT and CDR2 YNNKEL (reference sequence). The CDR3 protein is CASSQGPYEQYF. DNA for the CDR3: TGTGCCAGCAGCCAAGGACCCTACGAGCAGTACTTC.

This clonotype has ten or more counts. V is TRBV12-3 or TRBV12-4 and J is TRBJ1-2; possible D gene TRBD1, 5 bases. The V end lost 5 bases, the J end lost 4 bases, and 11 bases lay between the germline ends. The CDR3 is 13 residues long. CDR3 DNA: TGTGCCAGCAGTCCAGGGATTGTCTATGGCTACACCTTC. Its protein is CASSPGIVYGYTF.

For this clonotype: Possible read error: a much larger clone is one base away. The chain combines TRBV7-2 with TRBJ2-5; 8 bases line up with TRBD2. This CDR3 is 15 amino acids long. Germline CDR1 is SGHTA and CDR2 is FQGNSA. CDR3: CASSSPRTGGETQHF. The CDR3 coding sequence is TGTGCCAGCAGCTCGCCCCGGACGGGGGGGGAGACCCAGCACTTC.

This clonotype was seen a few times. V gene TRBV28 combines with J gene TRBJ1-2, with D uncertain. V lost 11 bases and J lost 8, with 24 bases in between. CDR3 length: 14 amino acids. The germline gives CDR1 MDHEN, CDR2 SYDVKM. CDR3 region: CAADGREGARGYTF. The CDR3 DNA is TGTGCCGCCGATGGTCGGGAGGGTGCGAGGGGCTACACCTTC.

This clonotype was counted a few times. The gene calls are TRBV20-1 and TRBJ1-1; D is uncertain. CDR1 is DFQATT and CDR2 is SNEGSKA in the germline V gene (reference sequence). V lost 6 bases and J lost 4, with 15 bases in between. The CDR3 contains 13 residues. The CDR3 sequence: CSAEGREGTEAFF. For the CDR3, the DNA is TGCAGTGCGGAGGGCCGGGAAGGCACTGAAGCTTTCTTT.

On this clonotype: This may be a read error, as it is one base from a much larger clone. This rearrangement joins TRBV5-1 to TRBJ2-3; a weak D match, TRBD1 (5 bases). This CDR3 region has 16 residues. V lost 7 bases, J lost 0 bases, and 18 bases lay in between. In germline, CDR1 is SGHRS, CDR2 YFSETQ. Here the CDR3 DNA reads TGCGCCAGCGGCTCAGCAGGGAAGGCGAGCACAGATACGCAGTATTTT. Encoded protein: CASGSAGKASTDTQYF.

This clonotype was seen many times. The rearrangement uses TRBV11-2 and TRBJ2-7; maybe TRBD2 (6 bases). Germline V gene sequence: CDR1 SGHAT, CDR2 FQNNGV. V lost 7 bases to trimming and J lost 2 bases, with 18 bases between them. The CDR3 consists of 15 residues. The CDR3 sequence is CASTNSPGLPYEQYF. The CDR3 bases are TGTGCCAGCACCAACTCACCGGGACTTCCCTACGAGCAGTACTTC. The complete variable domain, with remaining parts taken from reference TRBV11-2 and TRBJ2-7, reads EAGVAQSPRYKIIEKRQSVAFWCNPISGHATLYWYQQILGQGPKLLIQFQNNGVVDDSQLPKDRFSAERLKGVDSTLKIQPAKLEDSAVYLCASTNSPGLPYEQYFGPGTRLTVT.

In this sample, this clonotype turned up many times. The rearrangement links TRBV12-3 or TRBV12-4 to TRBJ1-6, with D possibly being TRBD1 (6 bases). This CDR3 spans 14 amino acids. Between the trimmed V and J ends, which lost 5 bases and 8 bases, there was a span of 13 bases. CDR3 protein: CASSLEGGYSPLHF. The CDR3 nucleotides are TGTGCCAGCAGTCTCGAGGGGGGGTATTCACCCCTCCACTTT.

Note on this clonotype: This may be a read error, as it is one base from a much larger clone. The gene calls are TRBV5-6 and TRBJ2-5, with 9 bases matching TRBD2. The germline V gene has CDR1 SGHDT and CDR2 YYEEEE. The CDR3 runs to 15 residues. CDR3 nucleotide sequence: TGTGCCAGCAGCTTTAGGACTAGCGTAGAAGAGGCCCAGTACTTC. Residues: CASSFRTSVEEAQYF.

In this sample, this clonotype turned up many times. The CDR3, as DNA: TGTGCCAGCCTCCGGACCTATGGCTACACCTTC. Protein: CASLRTYGYTF. V gene TRBV6-1 combines with J gene TRBJ1-2; D gene uncertain. V was clipped by 8 bases and J by 4 bases, with 8 bases between them. The CDR3 spans 11 residues. Germline CDR1 is MNHNS and CDR2 is SASEGT.

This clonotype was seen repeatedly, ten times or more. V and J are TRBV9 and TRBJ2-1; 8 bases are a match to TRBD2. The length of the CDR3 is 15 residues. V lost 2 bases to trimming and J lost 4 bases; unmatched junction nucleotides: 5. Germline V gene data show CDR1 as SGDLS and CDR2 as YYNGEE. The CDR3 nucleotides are TGTGCCAGCAGCGTTATAGCGGGACAATACAATGAGCAGTTCTTC. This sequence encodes CASSVIAGQYNEQFF.

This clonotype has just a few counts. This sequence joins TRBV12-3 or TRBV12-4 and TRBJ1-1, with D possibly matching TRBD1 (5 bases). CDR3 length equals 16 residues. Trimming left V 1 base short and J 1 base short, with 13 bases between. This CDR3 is CASSLVQGRPNTEAFF. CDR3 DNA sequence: TGTGCCAGCAGTTTAGTCCAGGGTAGACCGAACACTGAAGCTTTCTTT.

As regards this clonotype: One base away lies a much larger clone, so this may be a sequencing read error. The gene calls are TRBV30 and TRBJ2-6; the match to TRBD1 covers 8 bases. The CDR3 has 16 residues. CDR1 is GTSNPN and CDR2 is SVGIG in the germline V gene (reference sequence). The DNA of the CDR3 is TGTGCCTACCTCAGGACAGGGAGCTCTGGGGCCAACGTCCTGGCTTTC. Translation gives CAYLRTGSSGANVLAF.

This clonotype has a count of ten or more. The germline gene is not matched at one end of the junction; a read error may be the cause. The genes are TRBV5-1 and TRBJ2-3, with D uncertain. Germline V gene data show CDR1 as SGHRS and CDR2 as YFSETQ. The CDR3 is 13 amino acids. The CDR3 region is CASSLRRTDTQYF. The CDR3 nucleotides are TGTGCCAGCAGCTTGCGCCGCACAGATACGCAGTATTTT.

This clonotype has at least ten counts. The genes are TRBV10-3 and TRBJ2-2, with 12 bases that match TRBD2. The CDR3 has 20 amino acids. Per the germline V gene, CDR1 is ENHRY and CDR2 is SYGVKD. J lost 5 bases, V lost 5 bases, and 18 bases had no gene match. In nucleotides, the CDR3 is TGTGCCATCAGTCCGGGACAGGGAAGACTAGCGGGAGTGCGGACCGGGGAGCTGTTTTTT. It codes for CAISPGQGRLAGVRTGELFF.

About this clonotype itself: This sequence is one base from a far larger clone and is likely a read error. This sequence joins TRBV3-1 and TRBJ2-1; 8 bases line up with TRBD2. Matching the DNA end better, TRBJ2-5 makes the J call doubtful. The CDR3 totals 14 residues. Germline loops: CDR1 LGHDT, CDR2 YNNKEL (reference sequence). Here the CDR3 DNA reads TGTGCCAGCAGCCAGCGGGGGGCTCAAGGGACCCAGTACTTC. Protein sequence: CASSQRGAQGTQYF.